A single sample gave rise to the 26 T cell receptor beta chains below, sequenced in a study of CD8 T cells in ankylosing spondylitis. TCRdb processed the 5' RACE reads anew with MiXCR; each CDR3 protein has one entry. The table lists 250,000 to 350,000 distinct CDR3 sequences, approximately 20% of them singletons. The specimen was blood, either unsorted or a sorted T cell fraction (not recorded which). Every receptor here comes from a male donor with ankylosing spondylitis or in good health (not recorded which).

This clonotype turned up a few times. The rearrangement joins TRBV3-1 to TRBJ1-4; D is perhaps TRBD1 (5 bases). The germline V gene has CDR1 LGHDT and CDR2 YNNKEL (reference sequence). This CDR3 has 15 residues. V shed 1 base and J shed 4 bases, with 10 bases lying between them. CDR3 coding DNA: TGTGCCAGCAGCCAAGGGGGCAGTTTTAATGAAAAACTGTTTTTT. This translates into CASSQGGSFNEKLFF.

The chain has TRBV5-1 and TRBJ2-1; 9 nucleotides line up with TRBD1. The germline gives CDR1 SGHRS, CDR2 YFSETQ. The CDR3 consists of 17 residues. Trimming cost V 4 bases and J 4 bases; bases outside gene matches: 12. The CDR3 DNA is TGCGCCAGCAGCCAGGACAGGGGACTTTCCGTATACAATGAGCAGTTCTTC. This codes for CASSQDRGLSVYNEQFF. Supplemented by reference TRBV5-1 and TRBJ2-1, the full variable domain reads KAGVTQTPRYLIKTRGQQVTLSCSPISGHRSVSWYQQTPGQGLQFLFEYFSETQRNKGNFPGRFSGRQFSNSRSEMNVSTLELGDSALYLCASSQDRGLSVYNEQFFGPGTRLTVL.

The V call is TRBV20-1, the J call TRBJ2-1; 10 nucleotides agree with TRBD2. The CDR3 loop spans 13 amino acids. V dropped 0 bases and J dropped 9; count of bases not matched to a gene: 2. Germline CDR1 is DFQATT and CDR2 is SNEGSKA (reference sequence). The DNA for the CDR3 is TGCAGTGCTAGAGAAAGCGGGAGGGTTGAGCAGTTCTTC. Translation gives CSARESGRVEQFF.

V is TRBV6-5 and J is TRBJ2-1; D not resolved. CDR3 size: 13 residues. Germline loops: CDR1 MNHEY, CDR2 SVGAGI. The V end lost 1 base, the J end lost 5 bases, and 6 bases lay between the germline ends. CDR3 in DNA: TGTGCCAGCAGTTACTTAGCAGACAATGAGCAGTTCTTC. The encoded protein is CASSYLADNEQFF.

This clonotype was seen a handful of times. The chain has TRBV12-3 or TRBV12-4 and TRBJ2-2; D may be TRBD1 or TRBD2 (7 bases each). This CDR3 contains 14 residues. The ends were cut back, 6 bases at V and 7 bases at J, with 15 bases in the middle. The CDR3 sequence: CASRQTGRVGELFF. For the CDR3, the DNA is TGTGCCAGCAGACAGACAGGGAGGGTCGGGGAGCTGTTTTTT.

The chain employs TRBV5-1 and TRBJ1-5; TRBD1 aligns across 7 bases. The junction had 5 bases not matched to a gene; V was cut back by 4 bases and J by 4 bases. Per germline, CDR1 SGHRS and CDR2 YFSETQ. The length of the CDR3 is 14 residues. CDR3 sequence (DNA): TGCGCCAGCAGCGAAGGGGGCCCAAATCAGCCCCAGCATTTT. The encoded protein is CASSEGGPNQPQHF. Filled out from reference TRBV5-1 and TRBJ1-5, the complete variable domain reads KAGVTQTPRYLIKTRGQQVTLSCSPISGHRSVSWYQQTPGQGLQFLFEYFSETQRNKGNFPGRFSGRQFSNSRSEMNVSTLELGDSALYLCASSEGGPNQPQHFGDGTRLSIL.

This sequence joins TRBV29-1 and TRBJ2-2, with D possibly being TRBD2 (7 bases). Looked up from germline, CDR1 is SQVTM and CDR2 is ANQGSEA. V lost 4 bases and J 2 bases, leaving 11 bases between the germline ends. The CDR3 covers 14 residues. The DNA of the CDR3 is TGCAGCGTTGGGGGGGGCCTAAACACCGGGGAGCTGTTTTTT. Translation: CSVGGGLNTGELFF.

This chain links TRBV12-3 or TRBV12-4 with TRBJ2-2; TRBD1 agrees at 9 bases. With V trimmed by 6 bases and J by 4 bases, 9 bases remained unmatched. The CDR3 loop spans 16 amino acids. CDR3 amino acids: CASSKGQGSSTGELFF. The CDR3 DNA reads TGTGCCAGCAGCAAAGGACAGGGGTCGAGCACCGGGGAGCTGTTTTTT.

V gene TRBV3-1 combines with J gene TRBJ2-7; D gene ambiguous. Germline CDR1 and CDR2: LGHDT and YNNKEL (reference sequence). The CDR3 runs to 13 residues. The V gene lost 3 bases and the J gene lost 4 bases, with 10 bases spanning the gap. The CDR3 DNA reads TGTGCCAGCAGCCAGGGGTACCGATACGAGCAGTACGTC. Translating it yields CASSQGYRYEQYV.

This chain connects TRBV29-1 to TRBJ2-3, with 11 bases that match TRBD2. The CDR3 loop spans 15 amino acids. The V and J ends lost 6 bases and 5 bases, in that order; junction bases with no gene match: 10. Germline CDR1 and CDR2: SQVTM and ANQGSEA. The CDR3 DNA reads TGCAGCGTGAATGGGAGACTAGCGGGAATAGATACGCAGTATTTT. Protein: CSVNGRLAGIDTQYF.

As concerns this clonotype: At one boundary the junction diverges from the germline segment, which might be a read error. J is TRBJ2-1 and V is TRBV28, with a weak D call TRBD1 (6 bases). Germline V lookup: CDR1 MDHEN, CDR2 SYDVKM. The CDR3 spans 13 residues. CDR3 loop: CTSTTWQGFEQFF. The CDR3 DNA follows: TGTACCAGCACCACGTGGCAGGGGTTTGAGCAGTTCTTC.

The chain employs TRBV29-1 and TRBJ2-2; 10 bases map to TRBD1. The CDR3 sequence is 13 residues long. CDR1 is SQVTM, CDR2 ANQGSEA, per germline. V lost 4 bases, J lost 4 bases, and 0 bases stayed unmatched. In nucleotides, the CDR3 is TGCAGCGTTGGGACAGGGGGCACCGGGGAGCTGTTTTTT. It encodes CSVGTGGTGELFF.

The V gene is TRBV5-1, the J gene TRBJ1-1; D call uncertain. V was pared by 4 bases and J by 0 bases, with 16 bases between. The CDR3 length is 16 residues. Looked up from germline, CDR1 is SGHRS and CDR2 is YFSETQ. The CDR3 DNA sequence: TGCGCCAGCAGCCCTGGACTGAACCTCATGAACACTGAAGCTTTCTTT. It yields the protein CASSPGLNLMNTEAFF.

This clonotype was detected only a few times. The rearrangement links TRBV10-3 to TRBJ2-1; TRBD2 aligns across 11 bases. The CDR3 spans 16 residues. J was trimmed by 5 bases and V by 4 bases; bases with no gene match: 7. Per the germline V gene, CDR1 is ENHRY and CDR2 is SYGVKD. The CDR3 coding sequence is TGTGCCATCAGTGCGCGTAAGACTAGCGGGGACAATGAGCAGTTCTTC. This sequence encodes CAISARKTSGDNEQFF.

V gene TRBV7-3 combines with J gene TRBJ2-3, with D possibly matching TRBD1 (5 bases). The CDR3 is made up of 15 amino acids. Trimming removed 5 bases at V and 0 bases at J, with 12 bases between. In germline, CDR1 is SGHTA, CDR2 FQGTGA. In DNA form, the CDR3 reads TGTGCCAGCAGCAAACAGACAGTCAGCACAGATACGCAGTATTTT. It yields the protein CASSKQTVSTDTQYF.

The genes are TRBV29-1 and TRBJ2-3; TRBD1 or TRBD2 may be the D gene (6 bases each). CDR3 length: 15 residues. Germline V CDR1 and CDR2: SQVTM, ANQGSEA. V was clipped by 1 base and J by 3 bases, with 14 bases between them. The CDR3 DNA reads as TGCAGCGTTGAAGGGACCAGAGGGGGGACAGATACGCAGTATTTT. This translates into CSVEGTRGGTDTQYF.

This clonotype was seen more than once but under ten times. V usage is TRBV15 and J usage is TRBJ2-2; 15 bases match TRBD2. This CDR3 comprises 17 residues. The J segment lost 6 bases and the V segment lost 5 bases, leaving 7 bases of the junction unmatched. The V gene's germline CDR1 is LNHNV and CDR2 YYDKDF (reference sequence). CDR3 region: CATSLGLAGGPSGELFF. The DNA for the CDR3 is TGTGCCACCAGCCTAGGACTAGCGGGAGGGCCATCCGGGGAGCTGTTTTTT.

The table lists this clonotype with a few counts. The chain couples TRBV5-4 to TRBJ2-3; D might be TRBD2 (5 bases). Germline V CDR1 and CDR2: SGHNT, YYREEE (reference sequence). The V gene lost 4 bases and the J gene lost 8 bases, with 14 bases spanning the gap. This CDR3 spans 13 amino acids. CDR3 DNA: TGTGCCAGCAGCGATGGGAGCTCGGCTACGCAGTATTTT. Protein: CASSDGSSATQYF. Supplemented by reference TRBV5-4 and TRBJ2-3, the full variable domain reads ETGVTQSPTHLIKTRGQQVTLRCSSQSGHNTVSWYQQALGQGPQFIFQYYREEENGRGNFPPRFSGLQFPNYSSELNVNALELDDSALYLCASSDGSSATQYFGPGTRLTVL.

This clonotype was seen many times. The chain links TRBV9 to TRBJ2-1, with TRBD2 identical over 12 bases. Trimming took 0 bases from V and 7 from J; bases not matched to a gene: 11. Looked up from germline, CDR1 is SGDLS and CDR2 is YYNGEE. This CDR3 comprises 18 residues. CDR3 loop: CASSVGRLGGLAGNEQFF. CDR3 coding DNA: TGTGCCAGCAGCGTAGGACGTTTGGGAGGACTAGCGGGAAATGAGCAGTTCTTC. Drawing the rest from reference TRBV9 and TRBJ2-1, the complete variable domain is DSGVTQTPKHLITATGQRVTLRCSPRSGDLSVYWYQQSLDQGLQFLIQYYNGEERAKGNILERFSAQQFPDLHSELNLSSLELGDSALYFCASSVGRLGGLAGNEQFFGPGTRLTVL.

In this sample, this clonotype turned up a few times. V and J are TRBV5-1 and TRBJ2-5, with D possibly being TRBD1 (5 bases). Trimming removed 7 bases at V and 5 bases at J, with 12 bases between. The CDR3 covers 12 residues. Germline CDR1 and CDR2: SGHRS and YFSETQ. The CDR3 sequence: CASARDIETQYF. As DNA, the CDR3 is TGCGCCAGCGCCAGGGATATCGAGACCCAGTACTTC.

Details on this clonotype: A much larger clone lies one base from this, so it may be a read error. The chain joins TRBV12-3 or TRBV12-4 to TRBJ1-1, with a tentative D call TRBD1 (6 bases). The CDR3 length is 14 residues. The CDR3 loop reads CATRRGTLNTAAFF. CDR3 coding DNA: TGTGCCACCCGGCGAGGGACATTGAACACTGCAGCTTTCTTT.

V gene TRBV20-1 combines with J gene TRBJ2-7; 9 positions agree with TRBD2. CDR3 length: 15 amino acids. Germline V lookup: CDR1 DFQATT, CDR2 SNEGSKA (reference sequence). Trimming at V came to 5 bases and at J to 6 bases, leaving 14 bases not matched to a gene. The CDR3: CSALKVRLAGFEQYV. CDR3 nucleotides: TGCAGTGCTCTAAAGGTCCGGCTAGCGGGATTCGAGCAGTACGTC.

A few counts support this clonotype. The CDR3 coding sequence is TGTGCCAGCAACGGGATCACAACGGCACCCCTCCACTTT. It specifies CASNGITTAPLHF. This chain uses TRBV12-3 or TRBV12-4 with TRBJ1-6; D gene unclear. Trimming stripped 7 bases from V and 11 bases from J, with 15 bases between. This CDR3 contains 13 residues.

This clonotype was picked up a small number of times. The V gene is TRBV25-1, the J gene TRBJ2-1; 13 bases are a match to TRBD2. Germline assignment: CDR1 MGHDK and CDR2 SYGVNS. J gave up 7 bases and V 3 bases, and 6 bases lay outside the gene matches. CDR3 size: 16 residues. The CDR3 DNA is TGTGCCAGCAGTGATTTACTAGCGGGGGGGCGAAATGAGCAGTTCTTC. As protein: CASSDLLAGGRNEQFF.

The V call is TRBV29-1, the J call TRBJ2-7; the D gene is possibly TRBD1 (6 bases). The CDR3 contains 13 residues. V was shortened by 4 bases and J by 2 bases, with 12 bases between the two germline ends. Germline V gene data show CDR1 as SQVTM and CDR2 as ANQGSEA. The CDR3 sequence is CSVVPTGTYEQYV. CDR3 coding DNA: TGCAGCGTTGTCCCCACAGGGACCTACGAGCAGTACGTC.

This chain links TRBV12-3 or TRBV12-4 with TRBJ2-7; D is ambiguous. Trimming removed 5 bases from V and 6 bases from J, with 11 bases in between. The CDR3 consists of 12 residues. The CDR3 region is CASSLRLGEQYV. CDR3 DNA sequence: TGTGCCAGCAGTCTACGTCTGGGCGAGCAGTACGTC.